Below are 9 T cell receptor beta chains sequenced from a single sample in a study of control samples from healthy donors and cancer patients. Using immunoSEQ multiplex PCR, the repertoire was profiled, and TCRdb retains in-frame clones only, with some absent. This sample yields just over 150,000 clones, of which about 90% are seen a single time; around 12% belongs to the top ten. Sequences were obtained from blood. These TCRs come from a man in his thirties or forties in good health.

This clone was counted a single time. The chain has TRBV6-5 and TRBJ2-1; 9 nucleotides line up with TRBD1. Germline V gene sequence: CDR1 MNHEY, CDR2 SVGAGI. The CDR3 consists of 14 residues. V lost 8 bases and J lost 5; bases outside the gene matches: 7. The CDR3 protein is CASWTGTGNNEQFF. The CDR3 DNA reads as TGTGCCAGCTGGACCGGGACAGGGAACAATGAGCAGTTCTTC.

The chain links TRBV4-1 to TRBJ2-3, with D unresolved. With 2 bases removed from V and 5 bases from J, the gap between germline ends came to 8 bases. CDR3 length: 13 amino acids. Germline V CDR1 and CDR2: MGHRA, YSYEKL. The DNA for the CDR3 is TGCGCCAGCAGCCAATTCACTGGAGATACGCAGTATTTT. Translating gives CASSQFTGDTQYF.

Turning to this clone: Distinct nucleotide sequences in the sample also encode this CDR3. The rearrangement uses TRBV29-1 and TRBJ2-3, with a possible D match to TRBD1 (5 bases). The germline CDR1 and CDR2 sequences are SQVTM and ANQGSEA. Trimming left V 4 bases short and J 2 bases short, with 10 bases between. This CDR3 is 13 amino acids long. CDR3 protein: CSVGGRNTDTQYF. In DNA, the CDR3 is TGCAGCGTTGGGGGCAGAAACACAGATACGCAGTATTTT.

The chain has TRBV7-8 and TRBJ2-1, with D hard to call. CDR1 and CDR2 from the germline V gene are SGHVS and FQNEAQ. The CDR3 loop spans 14 amino acids. Trimming cost V 5 bases and J 4 bases, with 12 bases left between them. DNA for the CDR3: TGTGCCAGCAGCAGAGTCTCGGGTTACAATGAGCAGTTCTTC. Its protein is CASSRVSGYNEQFF.

The chain couples TRBV2 to TRBJ1-2, with 10 bases fitting TRBD1. CDR3 length equals 15 residues. V was clipped by 8 bases and J by 8 bases; unmatched bases: 14. Germline loops: CDR1 SNHLY, CDR2 FYNNEI. The CDR3 DNA reads as TGTGCCAGCCTATCCCAGACAGGGGGCGCAGAAGGCTACACCTTC. It specifies CASLSQTGGAEGYTF.

About this clone: The sample carries other DNA sequences with the same CDR3. The chain uses TRBV5-1 and TRBJ2-3; D gene ambiguous. The CDR3 is 14 amino acids. Deletions cut 0 bases from V and 1 base from J, with 6 bases between. Germline loops: CDR1 SGHRS, CDR2 YFSETQ. The CDR3 region is CASSLGKGTDTQYF. As DNA, the CDR3 is TGCGCCAGCAGCTTGGGGAAAGGCACAGATACGCAGTATTTT.

The chain's CDR3 is CASRPGPPYGYTF. The CDR3 coding sequence is TGTGCCAGTAGGCCGGGACCGCCCTATGGCTACACCTTC. The chain joins TRBV19 to TRBJ1-2; a weak D match, TRBD1 (5 bases). Trimming removed 6 bases from V and 4 bases from J, with 12 bases in between. The CDR3 length is 13 residues. Germline-derived CDR1 and CDR2 are LNHDA and SQIVND (reference sequence).

This clone appeared a single time. The chain uses TRBV2 and TRBJ1-5; D not certain. The germline CDR1 and CDR2 sequences are SNHLY and FYNNEI. The CDR3 is 16 residues long. Trimming removed 3 bases at V and 0 bases at J, with 12 bases between. This chain's CDR3 is CASSESGSYSNQPQHF. CDR3 coding DNA: TGTGCCAGCAGTGAGTCCGGGAGCTATAGCAATCAGCCCCAGCATTTT.

The chain combines TRBV30 with TRBJ1-3; no definite D call. This CDR3 spans 15 amino acids. Trimming stripped 0 bases from V and 4 bases from J, with 13 bases between. CDR1 GTSNPN and CDR2 SVGIG come from the germline V gene (reference sequence). The CDR3 DNA reads as TGTGCCTGGAGTGTCCGGCGTAATTTGGGAAACACCATATATTTT. This sequence encodes CAWSVRRNLGNTIYF.